Sequencing of this T cell receptor beta chain was carried out in a study of T cell repertoires in cytomegalovirus infection. Study context: Evidence of both CMV infection and a matching HLA type came from public TCR beta signatures.

This clonotype was counted only a few times. Antigen: not known. Germline lookup yields CDR1 MNHEY and CDR2 SMNVEV (reference sequence). V lost 5 bases, J lost 1 base, and 5 bases stayed unmatched. This CDR3 comprises 15 residues. Study findings and constraints: Dominant in the ex vivo response were TCR beta clonotypes restricted by HLA-C and specific for CMV. Carriage of CMV together with the relevant HLA was identifiable through cumulative public TCR beta family frequency.

TCRdb passed the reads through MiXCR, listing each CDR3 protein once. The sample has approximately 170,000 distinct CDR3 sequences, over 15% seen once. The sequenced material came from CD8+ T cells from PBMCs. This sequence was found in a human donor in good health (CMV status not recorded). Some clones in this sample may be carry-over from other donors' samples. The chain combines TRBV27 with TRBJ1-1; 9 bases align to TRBD1. The CDR3 here is CASSLGQGPNTEAFF. CDR3 bases: TGTGCCAGCAGTCTTGGACAGGGGCCGAACACTGAAGCTTTCTTT.